This record looks at one T cell receptor beta chain sequence and its context. The target antigen is unknown. Other DNA variants within this sample encode the same CDR3. The record originates from a study of shared clonotypes between healthy human individuals. On the study more broadly: Each donor's CD4 naive and CD4 memory cells filled three plates apiece, CD8 naive two, and CD8 memory one.

The study, taken as a whole, reports: Blood was the only sampled material, and tissue repertoires likely differ. Roughly 5% of naive CD4 clonotypes were common to a few donors.

CD8 cells regarded as naive lacked CD45RO, were positively chosen for CCR7, and omitted terminally differentiated effector memory CD45RA+ cells. Under the authors' procedure: ImmunoSEQ only sent back junction sequences with no quality scores, so filtering was done differently. TCRdb's table, derived via immunoSEQ multiplex PCR, lists solely in-frame clones and lacks some. V and J calls and clone size are given by that table; D and trimming were obtained from the DNA. This table has around 2,100,000 clones, about 95% appearing once. The clonotype comes from a man between 18 and 29 years old in good health. The sample comprised naive CD8+ T cells sorted from blood.

CDR3 in amino acids: CASSVSGTGELFF. CDR3 in DNA: TGTGCCAGCAGCGTCTCAGGGACCGGGGAGCTGTTTTTT. The chain links TRBV9 to TRBJ2-2; possibly TRBD1 for D (5 bases). The CDR3 loop spans 13 amino acids. Trimming pared 2 bases from V and 5 bases from J, leaving 7 bases between. Germline V lookup: CDR1 SGDLS, CDR2 YYNGEE.